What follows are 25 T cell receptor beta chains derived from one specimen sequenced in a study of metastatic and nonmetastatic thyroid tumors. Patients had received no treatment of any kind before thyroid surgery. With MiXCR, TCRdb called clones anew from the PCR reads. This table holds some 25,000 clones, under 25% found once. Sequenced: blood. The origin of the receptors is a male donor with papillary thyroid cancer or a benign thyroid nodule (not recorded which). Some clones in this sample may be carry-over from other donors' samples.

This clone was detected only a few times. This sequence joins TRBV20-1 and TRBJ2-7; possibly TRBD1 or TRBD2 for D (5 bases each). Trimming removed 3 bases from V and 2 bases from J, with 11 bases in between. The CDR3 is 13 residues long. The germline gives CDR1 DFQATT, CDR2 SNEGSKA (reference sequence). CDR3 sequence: CSASGTDTYEQYF. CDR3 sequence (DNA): TGCAGTGCTAGTGGGACCGACACCTACGAGCAGTACTTC.

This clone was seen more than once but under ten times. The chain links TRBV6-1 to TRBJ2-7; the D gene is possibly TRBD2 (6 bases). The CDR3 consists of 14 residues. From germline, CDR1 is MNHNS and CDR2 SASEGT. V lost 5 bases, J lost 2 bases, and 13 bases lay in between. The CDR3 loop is CASSPGLAAYEQYF. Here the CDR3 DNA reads TGTGCCAGCAGTCCGGGACTTGCAGCCTACGAGCAGTACTTC.

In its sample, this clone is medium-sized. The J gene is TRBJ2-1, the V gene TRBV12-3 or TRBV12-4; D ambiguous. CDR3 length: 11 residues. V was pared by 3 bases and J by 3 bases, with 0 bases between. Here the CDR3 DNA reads TGTGCCAGCAGTTTCTACAATGAGCAGTTCTTC. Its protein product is CASSFYNEQFF.

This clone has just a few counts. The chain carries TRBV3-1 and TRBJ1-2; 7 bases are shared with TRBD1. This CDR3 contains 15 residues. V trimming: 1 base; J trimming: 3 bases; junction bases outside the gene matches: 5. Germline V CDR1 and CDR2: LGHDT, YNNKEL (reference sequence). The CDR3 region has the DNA TGTGCCAGCAGCCAAGGGGTCAGGGGGGACTATGGCTACACCTTC. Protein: CASSQGVRGDYGYTF.

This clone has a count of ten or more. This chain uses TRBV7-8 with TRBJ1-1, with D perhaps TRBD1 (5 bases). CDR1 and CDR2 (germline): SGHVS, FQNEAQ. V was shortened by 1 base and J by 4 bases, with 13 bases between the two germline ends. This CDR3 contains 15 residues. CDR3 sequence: CASSLERYRGTEAFF. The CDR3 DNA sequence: TGTGCCAGCAGCTTAGAGAGATATAGGGGCACTGAAGCTTTCTTT.

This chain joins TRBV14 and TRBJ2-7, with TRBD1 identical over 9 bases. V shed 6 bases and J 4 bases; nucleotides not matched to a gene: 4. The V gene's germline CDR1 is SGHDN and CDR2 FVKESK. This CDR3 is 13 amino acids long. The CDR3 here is CASRRDRAYEQYF. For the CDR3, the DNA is TGTGCCAGCAGACGGGACAGGGCATACGAGCAGTACTTC.

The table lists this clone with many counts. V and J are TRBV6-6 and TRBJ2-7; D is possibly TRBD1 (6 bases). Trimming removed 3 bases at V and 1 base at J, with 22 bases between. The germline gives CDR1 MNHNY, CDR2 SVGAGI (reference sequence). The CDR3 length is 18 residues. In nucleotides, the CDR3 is TGTGCCAGCAGTTATTCAGGGGAGTGGCCGGGTGGGTCCTACGAGCAGTACTTC. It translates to CASSYSGEWPGGSYEQYF.

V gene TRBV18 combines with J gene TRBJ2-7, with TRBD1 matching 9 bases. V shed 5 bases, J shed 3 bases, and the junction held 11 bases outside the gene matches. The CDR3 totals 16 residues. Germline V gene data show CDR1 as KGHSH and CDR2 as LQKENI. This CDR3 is CASSSDRGSTVYEQYF. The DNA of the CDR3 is TGTGCCAGCTCAAGTGACAGGGGGTCGACCGTCTACGAGCAGTACTTC.

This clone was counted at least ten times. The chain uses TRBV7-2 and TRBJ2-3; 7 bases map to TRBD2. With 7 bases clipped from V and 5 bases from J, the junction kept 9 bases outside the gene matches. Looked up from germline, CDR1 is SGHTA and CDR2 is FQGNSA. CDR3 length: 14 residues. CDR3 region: CASILSIAGDTQYF. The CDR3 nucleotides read TGTGCCAGCATCCTTTCGATAGCGGGAGATACGCAGTATTTT.

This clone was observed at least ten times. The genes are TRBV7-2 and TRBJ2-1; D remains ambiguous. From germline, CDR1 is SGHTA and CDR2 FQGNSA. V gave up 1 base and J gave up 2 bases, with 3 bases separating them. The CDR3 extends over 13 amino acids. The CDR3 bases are TGTGCCAGCAGCTTAGGTACCTACAATGAGCAGTTCTTC. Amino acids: CASSLGTYNEQFF.

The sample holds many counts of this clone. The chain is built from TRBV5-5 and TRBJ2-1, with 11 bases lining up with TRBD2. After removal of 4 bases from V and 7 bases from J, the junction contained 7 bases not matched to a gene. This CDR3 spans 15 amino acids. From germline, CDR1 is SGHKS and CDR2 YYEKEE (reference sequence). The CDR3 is CASSVSTSGTNEQFF. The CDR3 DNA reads TGTGCCAGCAGCGTCTCGACTAGCGGGACTAATGAGCAGTTCTTC.

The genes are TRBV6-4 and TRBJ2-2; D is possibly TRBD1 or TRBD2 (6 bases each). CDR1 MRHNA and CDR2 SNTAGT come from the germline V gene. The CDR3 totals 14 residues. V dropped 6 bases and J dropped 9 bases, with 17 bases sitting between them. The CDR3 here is CASRTGRDPRELFF. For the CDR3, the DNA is TGTGCCAGCAGAACAGGGCGGGACCCCCGGGAGCTGTTTTTT.

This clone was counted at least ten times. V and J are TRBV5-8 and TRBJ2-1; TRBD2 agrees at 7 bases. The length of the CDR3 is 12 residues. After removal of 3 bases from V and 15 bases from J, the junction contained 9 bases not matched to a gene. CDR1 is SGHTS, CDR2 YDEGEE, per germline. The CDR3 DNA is TGTGCCAGCAGCTCGCTAGCGGACCGGAGGTTCTTC. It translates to CASSSLADRRFF.

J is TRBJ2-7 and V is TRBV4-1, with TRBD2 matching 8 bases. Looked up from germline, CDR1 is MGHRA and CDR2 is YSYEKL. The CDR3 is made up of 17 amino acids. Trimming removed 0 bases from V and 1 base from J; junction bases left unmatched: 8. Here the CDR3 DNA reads TGCGCCAGCAGCCAAGATCAGGAGCGGGAGTCGTCCTACGAGCAGTACTTC. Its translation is CASSQDQERESSYEQYF.

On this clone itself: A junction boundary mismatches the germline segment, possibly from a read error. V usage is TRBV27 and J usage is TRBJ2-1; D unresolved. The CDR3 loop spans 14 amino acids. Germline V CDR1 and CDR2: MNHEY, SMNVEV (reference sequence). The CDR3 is CASSLLAGYNEHFF. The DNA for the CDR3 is TGTGCCAGCAGCCTCCTGGCCGGATACAATGAGCATTTCTTC.

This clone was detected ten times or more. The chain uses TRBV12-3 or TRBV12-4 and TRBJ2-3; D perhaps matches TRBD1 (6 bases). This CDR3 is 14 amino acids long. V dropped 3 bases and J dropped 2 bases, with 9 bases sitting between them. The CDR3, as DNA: TGTGCCAGCAGTTTGGGGGACAACACAGATACGCAGTATTTT. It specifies CASSLGDNTDTQYF.

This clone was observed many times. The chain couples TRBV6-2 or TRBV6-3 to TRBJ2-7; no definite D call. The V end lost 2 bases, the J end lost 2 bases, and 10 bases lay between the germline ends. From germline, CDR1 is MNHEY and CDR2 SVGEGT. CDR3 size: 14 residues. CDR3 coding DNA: TGTGCCAGCAGTTACGAGGACGGAGCCTACGAGCAGTACTTC. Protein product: CASSYEDGAYEQYF.

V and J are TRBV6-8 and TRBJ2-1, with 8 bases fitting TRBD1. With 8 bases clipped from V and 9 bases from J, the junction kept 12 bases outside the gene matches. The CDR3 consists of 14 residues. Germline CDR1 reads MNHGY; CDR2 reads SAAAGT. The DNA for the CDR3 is TGTGCCAGCGACAGGGGCGGCTCCTCACTTGAGCAGTTCTTC. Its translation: CASDRGGSSLEQFF.

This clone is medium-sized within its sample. Here the CDR3 reads CASRSGGPTYTEAFF. In nucleotides, the CDR3 is TGTGCCAGCCGCTCGGGTGGGCCCACCTACACTGAAGCTTTCTTT. V usage is TRBV12-3 or TRBV12-4 and J usage is TRBJ1-1; no clear D. The CDR3 extends over 15 amino acids. V shed 8 bases and J shed 3 bases, with 19 bases lying between them.

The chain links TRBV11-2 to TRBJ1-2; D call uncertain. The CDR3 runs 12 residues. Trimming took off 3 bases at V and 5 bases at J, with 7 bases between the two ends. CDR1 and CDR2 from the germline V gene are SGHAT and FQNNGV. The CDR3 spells CASSFDFYGYTF. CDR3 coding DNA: TGTGCCAGCAGCTTCGACTTTTATGGCTACACCTTC.

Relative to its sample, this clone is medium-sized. The CDR3 nucleotides are TGTGCCAGCACCCTACATCGGGACACTGAAGCTTTCTTT. As protein: CASTLHRDTEAFF. The chain combines TRBV6-1 with TRBJ1-1; D call uncertain. Per the germline V gene, CDR1 is MNHNS and CDR2 is SASEGT. Deletions cut 7 bases from V and 3 bases from J, with 12 bases between. The CDR3 has 13 residues.

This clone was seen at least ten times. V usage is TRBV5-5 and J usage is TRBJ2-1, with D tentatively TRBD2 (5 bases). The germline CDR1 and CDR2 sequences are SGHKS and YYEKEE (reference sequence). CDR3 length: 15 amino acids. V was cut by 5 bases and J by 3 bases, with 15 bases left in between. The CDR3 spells CASSREAEIYNEQFF. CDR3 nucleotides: TGTGCCAGCAGTCGTGAAGCGGAGATCTACAATGAGCAGTTCTTC.

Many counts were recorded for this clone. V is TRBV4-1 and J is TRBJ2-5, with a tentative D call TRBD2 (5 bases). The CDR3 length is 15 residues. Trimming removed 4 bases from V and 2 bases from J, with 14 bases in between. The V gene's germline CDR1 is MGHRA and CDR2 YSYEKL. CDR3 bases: TGCGCCAGCAGCCCGTTCCGCGGGTCGCAAGAGACCCAGTACTTC. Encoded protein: CASSPFRGSQETQYF.

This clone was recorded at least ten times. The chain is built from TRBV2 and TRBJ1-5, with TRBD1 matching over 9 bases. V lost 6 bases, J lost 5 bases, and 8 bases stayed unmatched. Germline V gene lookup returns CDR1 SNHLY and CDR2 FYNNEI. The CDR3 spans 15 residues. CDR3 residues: CASRSGTGLDQPQHF. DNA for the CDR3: TGTGCCAGCAGGTCCGGGACAGGGCTAGATCAGCCCCAGCATTTT. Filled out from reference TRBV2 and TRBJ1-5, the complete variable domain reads EPEVTQTPSHQVTQMGQEVILRCVPISNHLYFYWYRQILGQKVEFLVSFYNNEISEKSEIFDDQFSVERPDGSNFTLKIRSTKLEDSAMYFCASRSGTGLDQPQHFGDGTRLSIL.

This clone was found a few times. As DNA, the CDR3 is TGTGCCAGCACCGAATTGGGGGCGGGACTAGCGGGACGCGAGCAGTACTTC. It codes for CASTELGAGLAGREQYF. V is TRBV6-4 and J is TRBJ2-7; 13 bases align to TRBD2. Germline lookup yields CDR1 MRHNA and CDR2 SNTAGT. V shed 7 bases and J 6 bases; nucleotides not matched to a gene: 15. The CDR3 loop spans 17 amino acids.